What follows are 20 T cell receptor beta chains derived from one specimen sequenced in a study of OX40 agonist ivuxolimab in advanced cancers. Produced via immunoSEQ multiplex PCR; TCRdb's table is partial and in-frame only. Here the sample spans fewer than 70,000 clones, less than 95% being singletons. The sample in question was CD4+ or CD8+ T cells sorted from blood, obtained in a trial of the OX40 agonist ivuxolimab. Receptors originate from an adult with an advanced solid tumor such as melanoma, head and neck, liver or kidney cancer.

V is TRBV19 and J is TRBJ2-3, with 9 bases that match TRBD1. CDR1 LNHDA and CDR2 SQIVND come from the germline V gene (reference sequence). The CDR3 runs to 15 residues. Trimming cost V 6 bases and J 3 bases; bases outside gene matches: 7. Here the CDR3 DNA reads TGTGCCAGTAGCCCAGGACAGGGGCTGACAGATACGCAGTATTTT. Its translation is CASSPGQGLTDTQYF.

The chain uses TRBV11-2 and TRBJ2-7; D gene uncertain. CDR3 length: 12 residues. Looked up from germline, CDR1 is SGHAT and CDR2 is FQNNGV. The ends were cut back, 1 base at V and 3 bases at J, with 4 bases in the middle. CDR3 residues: CASSLALYEQYF. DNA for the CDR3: TGTGCCAGCAGCTTAGCCCTCTACGAGCAGTACTTC.

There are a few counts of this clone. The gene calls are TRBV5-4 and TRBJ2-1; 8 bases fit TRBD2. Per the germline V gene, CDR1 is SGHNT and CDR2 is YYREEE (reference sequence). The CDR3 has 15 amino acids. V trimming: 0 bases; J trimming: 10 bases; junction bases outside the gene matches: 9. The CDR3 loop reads CASSLGGLEGLEQFF. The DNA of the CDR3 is TGTGCCAGCAGCTTGGGGGGACTAGAAGGTTTGGAGCAGTTCTTC.

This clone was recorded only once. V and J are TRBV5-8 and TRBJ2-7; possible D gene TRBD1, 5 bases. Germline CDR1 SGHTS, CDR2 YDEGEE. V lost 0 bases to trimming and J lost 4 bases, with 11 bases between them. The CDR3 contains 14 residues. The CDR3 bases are TGTGCCAGCAGCTTGGCTGGACAACCATACGAGCAGTACTTC. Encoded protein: CASSLAGQPYEQYF.

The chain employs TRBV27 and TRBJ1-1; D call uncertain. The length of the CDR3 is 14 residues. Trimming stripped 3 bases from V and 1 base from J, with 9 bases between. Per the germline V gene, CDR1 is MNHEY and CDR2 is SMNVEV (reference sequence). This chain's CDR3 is CASSLASGNTEAFF. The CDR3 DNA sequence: TGTGCCAGCAGTTTGGCTTCGGGGAACACTGAAGCTTTCTTT.

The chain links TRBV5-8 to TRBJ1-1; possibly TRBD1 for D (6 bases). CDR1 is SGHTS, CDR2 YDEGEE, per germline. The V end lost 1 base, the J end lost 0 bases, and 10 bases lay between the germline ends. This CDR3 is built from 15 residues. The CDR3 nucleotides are TGTGCCAGCAGCTTGCGGCAGGGGATGAACACTGAAGCTTTCTTT. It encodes CASSLRQGMNTEAFF.

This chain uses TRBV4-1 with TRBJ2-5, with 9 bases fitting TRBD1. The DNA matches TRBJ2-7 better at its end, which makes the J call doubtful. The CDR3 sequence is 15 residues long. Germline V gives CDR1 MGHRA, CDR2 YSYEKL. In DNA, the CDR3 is TGCGCCAGCAGCCAGACGACAGGGGGAGCCTACGAGCAGTACTTC. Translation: CASSQTTGGAYEQYF.

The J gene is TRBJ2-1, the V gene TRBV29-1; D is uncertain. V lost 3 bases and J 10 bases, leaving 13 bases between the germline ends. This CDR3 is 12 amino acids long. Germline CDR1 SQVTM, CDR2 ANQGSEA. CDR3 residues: CSVEGPSREQFF. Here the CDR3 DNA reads TGCAGCGTTGAGGGCCCGTCCCGGGAGCAGTTCTTC.

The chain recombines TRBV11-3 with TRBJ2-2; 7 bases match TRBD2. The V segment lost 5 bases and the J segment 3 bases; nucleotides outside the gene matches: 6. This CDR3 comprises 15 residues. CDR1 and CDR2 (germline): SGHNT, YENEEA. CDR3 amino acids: CASSPASGYTGELFF. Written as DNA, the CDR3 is TGTGCCAGCAGCCCCGCTAGCGGCTACACCGGGGAGCTGTTTTTT.

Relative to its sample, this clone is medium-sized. CDR3 residues: CASSDGTSGTDTQYF. In DNA form, the CDR3 reads TGTGCCAGCAGTGACGGGACTAGCGGCACAGATACGCAGTATTTT. The chain uses TRBV6-4 and TRBJ2-3, with TRBD2 matching 10 bases. The CDR3 runs 15 residues. Trimming took 2 bases from V and 1 from J; bases not matched to a gene: 0. Per the germline V gene, CDR1 is MRHNA and CDR2 is SNTAGT.

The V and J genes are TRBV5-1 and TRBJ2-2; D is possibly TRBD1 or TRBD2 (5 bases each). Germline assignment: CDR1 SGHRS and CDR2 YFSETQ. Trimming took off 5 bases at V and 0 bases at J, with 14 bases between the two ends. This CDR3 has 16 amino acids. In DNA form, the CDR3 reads TGCGCCAGCAGGGATTCTCGGGGCGCGAACACCGGGGAGCTGTTTTTT. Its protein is CASRDSRGANTGELFF. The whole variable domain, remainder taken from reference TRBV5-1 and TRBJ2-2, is KAGVTQTPRYLIKTRGQQVTLSCSPISGHRSVSWYQQTPGQGLQFLFEYFSETQRNKGNFPGRFSGRQFSNSRSEMNVSTLELGDSALYLCASRDSRGANTGELFFGEGSRLTVL.

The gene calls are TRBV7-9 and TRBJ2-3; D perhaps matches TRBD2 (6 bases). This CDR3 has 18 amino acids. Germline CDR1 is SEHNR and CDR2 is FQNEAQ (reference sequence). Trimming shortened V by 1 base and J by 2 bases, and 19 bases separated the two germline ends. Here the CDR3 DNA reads TGTGCCAGCAGCTTAGATCGGGGGAGACAGCCTTACACAGATACGCAGTATTTT. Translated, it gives CASSLDRGRQPYTDTQYF.

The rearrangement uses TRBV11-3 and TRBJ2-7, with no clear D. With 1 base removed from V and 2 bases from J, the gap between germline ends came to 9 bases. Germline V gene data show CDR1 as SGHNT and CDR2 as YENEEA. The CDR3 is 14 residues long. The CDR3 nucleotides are TGTGCCAGCAGCTTAGCGACGTTGACCTACGAGCAGTACTTC. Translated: CASSLATLTYEQYF.

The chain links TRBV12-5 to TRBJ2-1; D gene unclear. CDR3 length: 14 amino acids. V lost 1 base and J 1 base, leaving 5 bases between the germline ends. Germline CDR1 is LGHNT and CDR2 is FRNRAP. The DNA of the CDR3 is TGTGCTAGTGGTTTGGGGTCGTCCTACAATGAGCAGTTCTTC. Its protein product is CASGLGSSYNEQFF.

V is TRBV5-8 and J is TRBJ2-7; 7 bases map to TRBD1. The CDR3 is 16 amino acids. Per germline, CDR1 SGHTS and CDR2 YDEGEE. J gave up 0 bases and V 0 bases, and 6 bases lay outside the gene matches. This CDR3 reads CASSLGRTGFSYEQYF. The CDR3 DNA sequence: TGTGCCAGCAGCTTGGGACGGACAGGTTTCTCCTACGAGCAGTACTTC.

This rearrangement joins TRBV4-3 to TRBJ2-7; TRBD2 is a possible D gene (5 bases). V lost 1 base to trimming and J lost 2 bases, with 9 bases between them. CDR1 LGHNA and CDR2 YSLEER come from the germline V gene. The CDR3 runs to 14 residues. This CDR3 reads CASSQGTGTYEQYF. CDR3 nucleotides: TGCGCCAGCAGCCAAGGAACCGGGACCTACGAGCAGTACTTC.

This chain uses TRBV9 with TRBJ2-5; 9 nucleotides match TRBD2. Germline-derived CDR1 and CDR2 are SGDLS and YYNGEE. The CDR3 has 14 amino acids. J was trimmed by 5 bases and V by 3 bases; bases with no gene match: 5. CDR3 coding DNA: TGTGCCAGCAGCGGTAGCGGGAGAATGGAGACCCAGTACTTC. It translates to CASSGSGRMETQYF.

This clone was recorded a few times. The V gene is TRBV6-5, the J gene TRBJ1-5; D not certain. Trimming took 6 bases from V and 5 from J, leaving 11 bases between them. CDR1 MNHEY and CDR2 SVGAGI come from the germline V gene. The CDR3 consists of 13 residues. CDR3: CASSHERYQPQHF. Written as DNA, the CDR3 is TGTGCCAGCAGCCACGAAAGATATCAGCCCCAGCATTTT.

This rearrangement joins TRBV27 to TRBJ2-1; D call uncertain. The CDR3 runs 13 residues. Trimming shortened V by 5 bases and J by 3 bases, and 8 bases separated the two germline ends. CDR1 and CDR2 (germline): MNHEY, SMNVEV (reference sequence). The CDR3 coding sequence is TGTGCCAGCAGTCTTGGGATCTACAATGAGCAGTTCTTC. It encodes CASSLGIYNEQFF.

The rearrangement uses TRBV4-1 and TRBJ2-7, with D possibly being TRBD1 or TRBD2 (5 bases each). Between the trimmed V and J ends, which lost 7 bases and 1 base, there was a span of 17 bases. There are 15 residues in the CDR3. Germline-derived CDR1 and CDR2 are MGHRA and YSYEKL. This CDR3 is CASTLDRGESYEQYF. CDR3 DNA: TGCGCCAGCACCCTGGACCGAGGGGAATCCTACGAGCAGTACTTC.